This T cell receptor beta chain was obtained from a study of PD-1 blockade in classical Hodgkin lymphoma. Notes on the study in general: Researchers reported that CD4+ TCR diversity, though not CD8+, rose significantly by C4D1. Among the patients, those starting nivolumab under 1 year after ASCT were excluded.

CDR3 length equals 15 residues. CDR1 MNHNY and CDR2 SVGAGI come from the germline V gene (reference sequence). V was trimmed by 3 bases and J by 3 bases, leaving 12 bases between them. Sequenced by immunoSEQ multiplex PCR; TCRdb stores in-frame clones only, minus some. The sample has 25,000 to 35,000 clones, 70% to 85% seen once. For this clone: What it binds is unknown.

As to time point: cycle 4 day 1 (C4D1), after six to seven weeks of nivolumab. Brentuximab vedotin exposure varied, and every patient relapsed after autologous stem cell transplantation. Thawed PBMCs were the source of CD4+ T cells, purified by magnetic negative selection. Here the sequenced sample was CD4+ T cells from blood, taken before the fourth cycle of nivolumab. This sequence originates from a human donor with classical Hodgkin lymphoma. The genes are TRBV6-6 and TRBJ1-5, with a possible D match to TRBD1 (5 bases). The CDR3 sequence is CASSYNGAHNQPQHF. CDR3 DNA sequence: TGTGCCAGCAGTTATAACGGGGCCCACAATCAGCCCCAGCATTTT.